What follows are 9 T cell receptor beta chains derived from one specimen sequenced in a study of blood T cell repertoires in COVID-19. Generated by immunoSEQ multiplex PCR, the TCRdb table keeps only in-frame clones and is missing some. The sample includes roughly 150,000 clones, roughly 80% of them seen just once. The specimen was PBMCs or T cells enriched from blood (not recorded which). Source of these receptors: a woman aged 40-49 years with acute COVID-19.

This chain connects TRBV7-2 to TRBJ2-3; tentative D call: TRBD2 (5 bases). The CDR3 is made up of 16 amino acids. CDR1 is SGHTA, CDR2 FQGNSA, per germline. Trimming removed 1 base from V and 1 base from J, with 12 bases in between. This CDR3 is CASSLVAGRGTDTQYF. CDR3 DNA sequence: TGTGCCAGCAGCTTAGTCGCGGGTCGTGGCACAGATACGCAGTATTTT.

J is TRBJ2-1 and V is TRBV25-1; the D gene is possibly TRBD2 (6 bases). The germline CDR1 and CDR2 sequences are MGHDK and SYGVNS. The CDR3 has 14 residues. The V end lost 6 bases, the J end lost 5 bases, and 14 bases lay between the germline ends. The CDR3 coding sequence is TGTGCCAGCAGCGGGACTGATGGCGACAATGAGCAGTTCTTC. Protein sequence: CASSGTDGDNEQFF.

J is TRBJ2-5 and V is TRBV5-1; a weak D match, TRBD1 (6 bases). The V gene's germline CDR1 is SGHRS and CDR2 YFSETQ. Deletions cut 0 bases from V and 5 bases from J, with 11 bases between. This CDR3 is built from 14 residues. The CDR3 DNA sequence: TGCGCCAGCAGCTTGGGGGACACATCGGAGACCCAGTACTTC. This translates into CASSLGDTSETQYF.

The CDR3 reads CASSIGLSGANVLTF. The DNA of the CDR3 is TGTGCCAGTAGTATAGGACTTTCTGGGGCCAACGTCCTGACTTTC. The genes are TRBV19 and TRBJ2-6; no clear D. Between the trimmed V and J ends, which lost 1 base and 1 base, there was a span of 5 bases. From germline, CDR1 is LNHDA and CDR2 SQIVND (reference sequence). The CDR3 is 15 amino acids.

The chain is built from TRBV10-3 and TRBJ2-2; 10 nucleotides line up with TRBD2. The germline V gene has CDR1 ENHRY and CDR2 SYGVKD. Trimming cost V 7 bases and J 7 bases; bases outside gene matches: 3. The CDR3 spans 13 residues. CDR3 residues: CAITGTSVGELFF. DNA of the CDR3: TGTGCCATCACCGGGACTAGCGTCGGGGAGCTGTTTTTT.

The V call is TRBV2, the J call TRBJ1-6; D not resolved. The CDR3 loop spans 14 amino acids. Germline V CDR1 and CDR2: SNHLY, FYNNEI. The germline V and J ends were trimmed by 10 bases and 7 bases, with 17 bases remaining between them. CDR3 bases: TGTGCCACCACAACAGACGGCGAAAATTCACCCCTCCACTTT. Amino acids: CATTTDGENSPLHF.

Here the CDR3 reads CASSPNGGQGGTEAFF. As DNA, the CDR3 is TGTGCCAGCAGCCCCAACGGTGGACAGGGAGGCACTGAAGCTTTCTTT. The genes are TRBV7-3 and TRBJ1-1; TRBD1 matches 8 bases. The CDR3 sequence is 16 residues long. Germline CDR1 is SGHTA and CDR2 is FQGTGA. Trimming removed 5 bases from V and 4 bases from J; junction bases left unmatched: 12.

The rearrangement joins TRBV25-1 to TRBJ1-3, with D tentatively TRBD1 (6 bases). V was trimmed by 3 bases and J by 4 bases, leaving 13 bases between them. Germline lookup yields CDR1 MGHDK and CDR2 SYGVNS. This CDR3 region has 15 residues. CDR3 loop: CASSDYRVGGNTIYF. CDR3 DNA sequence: TGTGCCAGCAGTGACTACAGGGTTGGAGGAAACACCATATATTTT.

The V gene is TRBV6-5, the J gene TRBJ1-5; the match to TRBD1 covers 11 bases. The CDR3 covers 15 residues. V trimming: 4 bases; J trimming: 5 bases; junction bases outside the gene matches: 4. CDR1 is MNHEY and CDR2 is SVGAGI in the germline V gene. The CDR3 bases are TGTGCCAGCAGTTCCAGGGGACAGGGGGATCAGCCCCAGCATTTT. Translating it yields CASSSRGQGDQPQHF.